This entry is about one T cell receptor (beta chain). Its specificity is unknown. These data belong to a study of intratumoral heterogeneity in liver cancer. Study context: The median patient age was about 66 years, and most were male. Study findings and constraints: Between tumor regions of either patient, overall clonality differed insignificantly. Significantly more unique clonal expansions occurred in tumor region a than b.

CDR1 and CDR2 (germline): MNHNS, SASEGT. The length of the CDR3 is 14 residues. V was trimmed by 6 bases and J by 7 bases, leaving 18 bases between them. Each tumour sample represents a distinct, spatially separated region of the hepatocellular carcinoma nodule. Before surgical resection, these early-stage hepatocellular carcinoma patients received no treatment. Assay: immunoSEQ multiplex PCR; the TCRdb copy retains only in-frame clones and omits some. The repertoire includes 6,000 to 8,500 clones, 55% of them detected once, and about 15% sits in the top ten. The gene calls are TRBV6-1 and TRBJ1-1; D remains ambiguous. The sample consisted of tumor tissue, taken before any cancer treatment. The clonotype comes from a man aged 70-80 years with hepatocellular carcinoma. Here the CDR3 reads CASSARSNIIEAFF. The CDR3 DNA is TGTGCCAGCAGCGCCCGGTCAAATATTATTGAAGCTTTCTTT.